This T cell receptor beta chain was identified in a study of blood T cell repertoires in COVID-19. Overall study context: Sites across the United States, Italy and Spain contributed samples from acute and convalescent COVID-19. PBMCs, B-cell-depleted T cells, or T cells provided the cDNA or gDNA that made up the material.

Per the authors' pipeline: How many nucleated cells were present was estimated from reference gene primer amplification. Clones were sequenced by immunoSEQ multiplex PCR, and TCRdb holds only the in-frame ones, with some missing. The V and J calls and clone size come from that table; D and trimming were worked out from the DNA. The data contain more than 300,000 clones, more than 70% of them singletons. Germline CDR1 SGHDN, CDR2 FVKESK. CDR3 length: 16 residues. V was trimmed by 1 base and J by 2 bases, leaving 12 bases between them. This clone occurred a few times. The chain uses TRBV14 and TRBJ2-1; possible D gene TRBD2, 5 bases. Sequencing was done on a sample of peripheral blood. This sequence originates from a woman aged 50 to 60 with acute or convalescent COVID-19. The CDR3, as DNA: TGTGCCAGCAGCCAAGGCCCGGGAAGGGCCTACAATGAGCAGTTCTTC. Protein: CASSQGPGRAYNEQFF.